The sequence of this T cell receptor beta chain was determined in a study of blood T cells in healthy people across ages. Across the whole study: When template switching was applied, about one barcoded beta molecule was captured per two T cells.

About this clonotype itself: Mismatch with germline at one junction end may stem from a read error.

The CDR3 is 14 amino acids. Germline V gene data show CDR1 as SGHRS and CDR2 as YFSETQ. A sample-barcoded 5' primer and a J-beta primer mix were used in a second PCR of about 6 to 11 cycles. TCRdb redid the calling of the 5' RACE reads with MiXCR, one entry per CDR3 protein. The sample contains some 1.6 million distinct CDR3 sequences, about 32% of which appear only once. The TCR originated in a woman in her thirties in good health. The chain combines TRBV5-1 with TRBJ2-7, with D possibly TRBD2 on 5 matching bases. Sample: blood. The chain's CDR3 is CVSSFISGSHEQYF. In DNA form, the CDR3 reads TGCGTCAGCAGCTTTATTTCGGGATCCCACGAGCAGTACTTC. The complete variable domain, with remaining parts taken from reference TRBV5-1 and TRBJ2-7, reads KAGVTQTPRYLIKTRGQQVTLSCSPISGHRSVSWYQQTPGQGLQFLFEYFSETQRNKGNFPGRFSGRQFSNSRSEMNVSTLELGDSALYLCVSSFISGSHEQYFGPGTRLTVT.